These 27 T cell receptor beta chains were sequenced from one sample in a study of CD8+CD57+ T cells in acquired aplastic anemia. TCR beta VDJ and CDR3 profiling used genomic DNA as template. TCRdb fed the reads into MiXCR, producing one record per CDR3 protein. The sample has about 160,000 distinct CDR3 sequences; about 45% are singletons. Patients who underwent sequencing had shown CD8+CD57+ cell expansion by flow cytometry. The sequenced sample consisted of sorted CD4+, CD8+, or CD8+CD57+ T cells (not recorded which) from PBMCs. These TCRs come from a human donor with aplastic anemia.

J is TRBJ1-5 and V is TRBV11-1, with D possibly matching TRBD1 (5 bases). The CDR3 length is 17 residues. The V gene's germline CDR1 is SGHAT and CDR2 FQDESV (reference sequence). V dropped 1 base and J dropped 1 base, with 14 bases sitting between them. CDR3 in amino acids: CASSLEEGIGSNQPQHF. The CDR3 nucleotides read TGTGCCAGCAGCTTAGAGGAGGGGATCGGAAGCAATCAGCCCCAGCATTTT.

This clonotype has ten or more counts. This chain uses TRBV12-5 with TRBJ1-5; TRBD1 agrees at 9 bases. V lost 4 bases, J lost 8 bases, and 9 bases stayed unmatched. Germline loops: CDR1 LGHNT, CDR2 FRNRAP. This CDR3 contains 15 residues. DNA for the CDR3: TGTGCTAGTGGTTCGAGGACAGGGGTTAAAGAGCCCCAGCATTTT. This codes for CASGSRTGVKEPQHF.

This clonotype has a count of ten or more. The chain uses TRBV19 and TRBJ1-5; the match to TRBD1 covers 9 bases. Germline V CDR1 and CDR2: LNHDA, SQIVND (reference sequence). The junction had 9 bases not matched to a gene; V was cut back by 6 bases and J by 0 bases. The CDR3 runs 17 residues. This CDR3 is CASSGTGTGLSNQPQHF. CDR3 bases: TGTGCCAGTAGCGGGACCGGGACAGGGCTTAGCAATCAGCCCCAGCATTTT.

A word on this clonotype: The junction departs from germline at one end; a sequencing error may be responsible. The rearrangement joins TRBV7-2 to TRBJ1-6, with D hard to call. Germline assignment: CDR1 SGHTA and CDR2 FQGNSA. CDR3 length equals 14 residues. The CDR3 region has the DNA TGTGCTAGCAGCTTAAAATGGGCCGATTCACCCCTCCACTTT. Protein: CASSLKWADSPLHF.

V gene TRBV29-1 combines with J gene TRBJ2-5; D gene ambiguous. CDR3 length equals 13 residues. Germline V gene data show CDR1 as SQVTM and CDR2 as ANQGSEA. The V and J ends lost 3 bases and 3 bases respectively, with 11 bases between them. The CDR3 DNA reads TGCAGCGTTGACGTCAATCGAAAAGAGACCCAGTACTTC. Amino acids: CSVDVNRKETQYF. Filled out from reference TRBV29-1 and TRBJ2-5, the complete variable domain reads SAVISQKPSRDICQRGTSLTIQCQVDSQVTMMFWYRQQPGQSLTLIATANQGSEATYESGFVIDKFPISRPNLTFSTLTVSNMSPEDSSIYLCSVDVNRKETQYFGPGTRLLVL.

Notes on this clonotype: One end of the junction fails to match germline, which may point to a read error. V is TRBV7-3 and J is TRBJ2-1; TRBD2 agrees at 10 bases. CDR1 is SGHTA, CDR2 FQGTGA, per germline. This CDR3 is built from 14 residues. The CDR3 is CASRFGLADGKRVF. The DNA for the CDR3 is TGTGCCAGCAGGTTCGGACTAGCGGACGGGAAAAGGGTCTTC.

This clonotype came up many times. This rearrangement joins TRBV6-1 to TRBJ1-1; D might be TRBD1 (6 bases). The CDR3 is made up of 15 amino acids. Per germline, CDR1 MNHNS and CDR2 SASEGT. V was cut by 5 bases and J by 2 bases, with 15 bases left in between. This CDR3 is CASSPPGTFNTEAFF. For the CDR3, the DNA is TGTGCCAGCAGTCCGCCAGGGACATTCAACACTGAAGCTTTCTTT.

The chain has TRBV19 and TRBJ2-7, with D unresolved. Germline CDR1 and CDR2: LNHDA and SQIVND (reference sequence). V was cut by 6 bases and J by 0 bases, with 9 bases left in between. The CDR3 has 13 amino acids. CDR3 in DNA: TGTGCCAGTAGCGCGACGGACTCCTACGAGCAGTACTTC. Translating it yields CASSATDSYEQYF. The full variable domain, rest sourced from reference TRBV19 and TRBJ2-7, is DGGITQSPKYLFRKEGQNVTLSCEQNLNHDAMYWYRQDPGQGLRLIYYSQIVNDFQKGDIAEGYSVSREKKESFPLTVTSAQKNPTAFYLCASSATDSYEQYFGPGTRLTVT.

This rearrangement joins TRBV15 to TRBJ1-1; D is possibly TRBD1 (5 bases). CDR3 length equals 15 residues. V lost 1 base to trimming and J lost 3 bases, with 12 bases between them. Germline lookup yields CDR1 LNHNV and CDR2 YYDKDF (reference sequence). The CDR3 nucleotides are TGTGCCACCAGCAGAGCAGGGTGGACGGACACTGAAGCTTTCTTT. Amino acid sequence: CATSRAGWTDTEAFF. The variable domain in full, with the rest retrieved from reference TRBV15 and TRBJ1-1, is DAMVIQNPRYQVTQFGKPVTLSCSQTLNHNVMYWYQQKSSQAPKLLFHYYDKDFNNEADTPDNFQSRRPNTSFCFLDIRSPGLGDTAMYLCATSRAGWTDTEAFFGQGTRLTVV.

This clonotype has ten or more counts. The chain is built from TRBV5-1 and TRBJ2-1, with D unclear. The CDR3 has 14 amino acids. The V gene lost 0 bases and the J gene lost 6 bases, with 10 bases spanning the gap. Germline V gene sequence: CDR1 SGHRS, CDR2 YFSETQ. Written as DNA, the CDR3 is TGCGCCAGCAGCTTGGGGGTGACATCCAATGAGCAGTTCTTC. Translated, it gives CASSLGVTSNEQFF.

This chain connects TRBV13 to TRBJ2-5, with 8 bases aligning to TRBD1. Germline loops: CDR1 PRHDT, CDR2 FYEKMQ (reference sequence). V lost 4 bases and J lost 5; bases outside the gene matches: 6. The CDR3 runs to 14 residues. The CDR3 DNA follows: TGTGCCAGCAGCTGGGGACAGGAGGAGGAGACCCAGTACTTC. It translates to CASSWGQEEETQYF.

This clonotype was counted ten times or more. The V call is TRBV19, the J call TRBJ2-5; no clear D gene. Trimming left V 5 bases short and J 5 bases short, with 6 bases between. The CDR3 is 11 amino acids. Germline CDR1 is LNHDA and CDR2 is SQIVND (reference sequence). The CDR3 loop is CASSFAETQYF. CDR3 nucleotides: TGTGCCAGTAGTTTTGCGGAGACCCAGTACTTC.

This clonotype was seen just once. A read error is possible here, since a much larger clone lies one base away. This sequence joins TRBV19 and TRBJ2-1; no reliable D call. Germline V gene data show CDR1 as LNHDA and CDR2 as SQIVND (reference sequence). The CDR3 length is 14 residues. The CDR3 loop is CASSIGKSSSERFF. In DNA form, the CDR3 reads TGTGCCAGTAGTATAGGAAAAAGCTCCAGTGAGCGGTTCTTC.

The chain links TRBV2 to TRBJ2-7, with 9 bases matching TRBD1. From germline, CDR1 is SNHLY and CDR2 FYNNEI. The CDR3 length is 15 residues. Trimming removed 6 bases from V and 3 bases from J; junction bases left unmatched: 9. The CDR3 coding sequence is TGTGCCAGCAGCCCTACCGGGACAGGGAGCTACGAGCAGTACTTC. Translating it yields CASSPTGTGSYEQYF.

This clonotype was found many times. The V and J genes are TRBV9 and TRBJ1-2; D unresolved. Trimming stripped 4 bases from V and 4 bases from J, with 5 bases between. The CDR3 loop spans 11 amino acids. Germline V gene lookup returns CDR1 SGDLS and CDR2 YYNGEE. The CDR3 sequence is CASSSTYGYTF. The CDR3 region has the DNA TGTGCCAGCAGCTCAACCTATGGCTACACCTTC.

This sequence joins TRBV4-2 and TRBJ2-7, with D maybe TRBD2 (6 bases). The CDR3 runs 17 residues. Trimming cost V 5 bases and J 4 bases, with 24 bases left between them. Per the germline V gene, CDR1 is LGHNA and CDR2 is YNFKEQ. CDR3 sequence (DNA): TGTGCCAGCAGCGTTGGGGGAGGCGGGAACCTTGGGTACGAGCAGTACTTC. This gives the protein CASSVGGGGNLGYEQYF.

The CDR3 sequence: CASSFGGRTGDCEQYF. The CDR3 bases are TGCGCCAGCAGCTTTGGAGGCCGGACAGGGGATTGCGAGCAGTACTTC. This sequence joins TRBV5-1 and TRBJ2-7, with TRBD1 matching 9 bases. This CDR3 is built from 16 residues. The junction had 12 bases not matched to a gene; V was cut back by 2 bases and J by 6 bases. Per germline, CDR1 SGHRS and CDR2 YFSETQ.

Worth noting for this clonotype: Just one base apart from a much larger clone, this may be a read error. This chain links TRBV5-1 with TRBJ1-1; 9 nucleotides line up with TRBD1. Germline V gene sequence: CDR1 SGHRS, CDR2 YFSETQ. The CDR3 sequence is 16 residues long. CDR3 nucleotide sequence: TGCGCCAGCAGCTTGGGGGACAGGGTCATGAACACTGAAGCTTCCTTT. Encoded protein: CASSLGDRVMNTEASF.

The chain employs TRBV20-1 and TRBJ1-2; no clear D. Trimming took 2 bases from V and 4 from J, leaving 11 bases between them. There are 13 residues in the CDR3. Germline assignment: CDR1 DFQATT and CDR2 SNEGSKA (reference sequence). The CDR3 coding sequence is TGCAGTGCTAGAACTCAGGCGCTCTATGGCTACACCTTC. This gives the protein CSARTQALYGYTF.

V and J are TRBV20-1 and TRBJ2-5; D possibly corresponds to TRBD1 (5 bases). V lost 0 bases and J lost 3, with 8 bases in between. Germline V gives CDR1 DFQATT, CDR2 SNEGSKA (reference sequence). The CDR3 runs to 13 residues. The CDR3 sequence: CSARDLGEETQYF. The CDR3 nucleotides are TGCAGTGCTAGAGATCTAGGGGAAGAGACCCAGTACTTC.

CDR3 DNA sequence: TGCGCCAGCAGCGGGTCACTAGTCTCCACCGGGGAGCTGTTTTTT. Amino acid sequence: CASSGSLVSTGELFF. V gene TRBV5-1 combines with J gene TRBJ2-2, with D possibly matching TRBD2 (5 bases). CDR1 and CDR2 (germline): SGHRS, YFSETQ. This CDR3 comprises 15 residues. The ends were cut back, 4 bases at V and 4 bases at J, with 14 bases in the middle.

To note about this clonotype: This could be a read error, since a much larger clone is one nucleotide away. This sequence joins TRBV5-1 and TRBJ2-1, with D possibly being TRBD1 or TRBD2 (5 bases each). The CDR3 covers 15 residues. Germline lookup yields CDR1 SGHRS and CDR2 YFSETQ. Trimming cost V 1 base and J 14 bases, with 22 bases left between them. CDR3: CASSLNPVGDGREFF. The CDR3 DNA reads TGCGCCAGCAGCTTGAACCCGGTGGGGGACGGTAGGGAGTTCTTC.

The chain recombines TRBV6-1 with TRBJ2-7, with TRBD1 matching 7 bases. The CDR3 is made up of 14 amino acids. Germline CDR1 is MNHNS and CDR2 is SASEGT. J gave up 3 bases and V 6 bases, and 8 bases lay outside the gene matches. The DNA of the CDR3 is TGTGCCAGCAGATCCGGGACAGAACTCTACGAGCAGTACTTC. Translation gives CASRSGTELYEQYF.

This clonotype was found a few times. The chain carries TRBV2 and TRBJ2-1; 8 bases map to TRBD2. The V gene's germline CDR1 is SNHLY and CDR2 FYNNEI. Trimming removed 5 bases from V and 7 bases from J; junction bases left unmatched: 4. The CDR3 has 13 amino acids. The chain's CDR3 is CASSLLAGNEQFF. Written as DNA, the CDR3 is TGTGCCAGCAGTCTCTTAGCGGGGAATGAGCAGTTCTTC.

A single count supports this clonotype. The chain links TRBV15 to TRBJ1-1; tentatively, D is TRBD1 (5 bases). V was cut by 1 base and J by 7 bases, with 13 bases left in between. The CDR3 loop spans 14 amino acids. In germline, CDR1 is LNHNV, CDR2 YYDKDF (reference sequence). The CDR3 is CATSRGGVILEAFF. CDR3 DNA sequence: TGTGCCACCAGCAGAGGGGGGGTCATACTTGAAGCTTTCTTT.

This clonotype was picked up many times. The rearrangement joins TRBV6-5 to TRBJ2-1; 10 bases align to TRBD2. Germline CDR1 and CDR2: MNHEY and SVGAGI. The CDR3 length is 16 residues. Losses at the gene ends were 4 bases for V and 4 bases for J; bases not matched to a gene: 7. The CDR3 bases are TGTGCCAGCAGTTCCTTAGCGGGAGGCCGTTACAATGAGCAGTTCTTC. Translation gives CASSSLAGGRYNEQFF.

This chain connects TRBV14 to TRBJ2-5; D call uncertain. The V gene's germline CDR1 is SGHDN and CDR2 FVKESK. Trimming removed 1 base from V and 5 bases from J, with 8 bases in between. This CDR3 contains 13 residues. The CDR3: CASSQVLGETQYF. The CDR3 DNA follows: TGTGCCAGCAGCCAAGTTCTGGGCGAGACCCAGTACTTC.